The subject of this entry is one T cell receptor (beta chain). The sample holds one count of this clone. Its target antigen remains unknown. No base quality values were provided; no much bigger clone lies one nucleotide off. There are 15 amino acids in the CDR3, from cysteine to phenylalanine inclusive. The kept DNA is CDR3 alone, 45 bases in frame from the first base. The CDR1 and CDR2 encoded by the germline V gene are SGHVS and FNYEAQ. V and J are trimmed by 4 bases and 10 bases, and the gene matches miss 11 bases of the junction. These data come from a study of OX40 agonist ivuxolimab in advanced cancers. Concerning the study at large: Ivuxolimab was an agonistic, fully human IgG2 monoclonal antibody directed against OX40 (CD134), a costimulatory receptor. Among the roughly 52 dose-escalation patients, some 20 had hepatocellular carcinoma, some 15 melanoma, 9 renal cell carcinoma and 9 head and neck cancer. The paper covers the monotherapy dose-escalation part of the phase I ivuxolimab trial, which included N of about 56 patients. Prior anti-PD-1, anti-PD-L1 or anti-CTLA-4 therapy was permitted, and approximately 40% of dose-escalation patients had received checkpoint inhibitors. In the dose-escalation cohort, roughly 82% of patients were male, and the mean age was around 65 years with a range of about 20 to 80. Three dose-escalation patients achieved partial responses, one with hepatocellular carcinoma and two with cutaneous melanoma. Intravenous ivuxolimab was administered to patients every 2 weeks at six dose levels: 0.01, 0.1, 0.3, 1.5, 3 and 10 mg/kg. Peripheral TCRbeta sequencing aimed to test whether ivuxolimab altered TCR sequence diversity and caused clonal T-cell expansion.

To sequence the TCRbeta CDR3 region, genomic DNA was isolated from the sorted cells. The immunoSEQ Assay was used to sequence the TCRbeta CDR3 regions. TCRdb retrieved this table from immuneACCESS and kept in-frame rearrangements only. Not all clones are present; in checked studies, unresolved V genes account for under half, and no reason is known for the remainder. This sample comprises tens of thousands of clones, roughly 84% of them detected only once. The top ten clones comprise about 0.75% of the sample. The trial excluded patients who had a history of autoimmune disease or were on systemic immunosuppression. Peripheral blood for TCR sequencing was collected from all dose cohorts at baseline, on cycle 4 day 1, and on cycle 7 day 1. The samples were taken from a phase I, first-in-human, multicenter, open-label dose-escalation trial of ivuxolimab. Adults with locally advanced or metastatic melanoma, renal cell, hepatocellular, or head and neck squamous cell carcinoma were enrolled in the trial. Before TCR sequencing, CD4+ T cells and CD8+ T cells were sorted from peripheral blood as separate populations.

The study at large found these results: At doses from 0.1 to 3.0 mg/kg, clonal expansion was seen in both CD4+ and CD8+ blood T cells between baseline and week 6. After ivuxolimab, expanded clones were on average more numerous among CD8+ T cells than among CD4+ T cells. Antigen specificity was not determined for the clonally expanded peripheral T cells. In partial responders in the 0.1-3.0 mg/kg groups, normalized peripheral clonal expansion was found to be among the lowest, especially among CD8+ T cells. Low levels of normalized T-cell clonal expansion were also seen in some patients who did not respond.

The material was CD4+ or CD8+ T cells sorted from blood, obtained in a trial of the OX40 agonist ivuxolimab. Recombination connected TRBV7-6 to TRBJ2-1; 9 middle bases align to TRBD2. The sequence was collected from an adult with an advanced solid tumor such as melanoma, head and neck, liver or kidney cancer. The CDR3: CASSSAGGGALEQFF. Here is the DNA: TGTGCCAGCAGCTCCGCGGGCGGGGGGGCGTTGGAGCAGTTCTTC.